This T cell receptor (beta chain) derives from a study of cytomegalovirus exposure and HLA in healthy donors. Study information: The same platform was used for the 95 to 150 validation repertoires and the roughly 720 first-cohort repertoires, a later analysis reported. Study findings and constraints: The study listed 164 cytomegalovirus-associated TCR beta chains.

As to this clone: Its target is unknown.

The repertoire was sequenced with immunoSEQ multiplex PCR; TCRdb's copy has only in-frame clones and lacks some. The data contain a few hundred thousand clones, roughly 88% of them singletons. V gave up 2 bases and J gave up 0 bases, with 14 bases separating them. Germline values: CDR1 SNHLY, CDR2 FYNNEI. The CDR3 is 17 residues long. The sample consisted of PBMCs. This clonotype was sampled from a woman aged 25-40 years in good health and CMV-seropositive. V and J are TRBV2 and TRBJ1-3, with D unclear. The CDR3 sequence is CASSESRKIPSGNTIYF. The CDR3 DNA reads TGTGCCAGCAGTGAAAGTCGGAAAATACCCTCTGGAAACACCATATATTTT.